This T cell receptor (beta chain) was observed in a study of early T cells in non-severe SARS-CoV-2 infection (dated by TCRdb to about 2021). The study in broad terms: Bulk RNA from unsorted whole blood was used for TCR sequencing, so alpha and beta chains could not be paired. The investigation overall reported the following: VDJdb matching was skewed toward anti-spike CD8 responses and likely underestimated virus-specific expansions, missing private and CD4 specificities.

A few counts support this clonotype. What this receptor recognizes is not known. No base quality values were provided; no much bigger clone lies one nucleotide off. The receptor library was made with 5' RACE. Sequencing used a NextSeq 500. The TCR library protocol attached unique molecular identifiers to individual cDNA molecules to correct for sequencing error and PCR bias. Both TCR alpha and beta chains were sequenced, and tight co-correlation was observed between alpha and beta sequence abundances in each sample. The original pipeline was this. Decombinator V4 was used to annotate TCR sequences for V gene, J gene and CDR3. TCRs were defined as expanded if a significant change between any two time points was detected under a Poisson model with p below 0.0001. TCR abundances were normalised to the total number of TCRs sequenced in each sample and reported as counts per million. TRAV1-2 paired with TRAJ12, TRAJ20 or TRAJ33 defined MAIT TCRs, while TRAV10 paired with TRAJ18 defined iNKT TCRs. A search of VDJdb, accessed on 1 November 2021, was run for TCRs annotated to CMV, EBV and SARS-CoV-2, with TCRs annotated for multiple antigens excluded. Starting from the raw public reads, TCRdb applied fastp trimming at Q25, assembled clones with MiXCR and retained in-frame beta chains. Under each unique CDR3 protein, matching rows form one entry showing the most common genes and DNA. TCRdb's processing, not the authors' own work, is the source of the V and J calls. Present in this sample are over 60,000 distinct CDR3 sequences, less than 15% of which were seen just once. The ten largest clones capture roughly 4.2% of the sample.

The germline V gene sets CDR1 to SQVTM and CDR2 to ANQGSEA. Reading from cysteine to phenylalanine, the CDR3 counts 12 amino acids. Just the 36-base CDR3 DNA is kept, in frame starting at base 1. At the junction V is shortened by 7 bases and J by 6 bases; bases outside the gene matches: 7. The study was a case-control design nested within a healthcare worker cohort in London, UK, with weekly nasopharyngeal swab PCR tests and blood sampling. Healthcare workers were enrolled in the week of the UK lockdown, from 23 to 31 March 2020, and were followed every week for up to about 15 weeks. This sequence originates from an adult who was a healthcare worker with PCR-confirmed SARS-CoV-2 infection or an uninfected control (not recorded which). This chain is built from TRBV29-1 and TRBJ1-1; the junction holds 8 bases that match TRBD1. The material sequenced was whole blood. Read as DNA, the sequence is TGCAGCGCACGGGACAGGAGCGCTGAAGCTTTCTTT. Its protein product is CSARDRSAEAFF.